This is a list of T cell receptor beta chains from one sample in a study of neoadjuvant anti-PD-1 for oral cavity cancer. TCRdb keeps only in-frame clones here, not all; method: immunoSEQ multiplex PCR. The sample records 35,000 to 40,000 clones, around 38% being singletons. The sample in question was tumor tissue, obtained after nivolumab (anti-PD-1) treatment. The receptors shown here come from a person between 40 and 80 years old with oral cavity squamous cell carcinoma. CDR3s include the opening cysteine and the closing phenylalanine or tryptophan. The D gene is left open where the match is weak. Clone size is given for some rows only: seen once, a few or many times, or a class if the clone is expanded.

>TRBD2|TRBV9|many|TRBJ2-1
CASSVGPLAVYNEQFF
TGTGCCAGCAGCGTAGGTCCCCTAGCGGTCTACAATGAGCAGTTCTTC
>.|TRBV21-1|.|TRBJ2-1
CASASSGRANEQFF
TGTGCCAGCGCCTCTAGCGGGAGGGCCAATGAGCAGTTCTTC
>.|TRBV7-2|few|TRBJ1-2
CASSLATTGRYGYTF
TGTGCCAGCAGCTTAGCGACTACAGGGAGGTATGGCTACACCTTC
>.|TRBV5-1|few|TRBJ2-1
CASSLGDSTLGYEQFF
TGCGCCAGCAGCTTGGGCGACTCCACGTTGGGCTATGAGCAGTTCTTC
>.|TRBV9|.|TRBJ1-3
CASSANTGSSGNTIYF
TGTGCCAGCAGCGCTAATACAGGGAGCTCTGGAAACACCATATATTTT
>.|TRBV6-1|.|TRBJ1-5
CASSRTALSNQPQHF
TGTGCCAGCAGCCGGACAGCCTTGAGCAATCAGCCCCAGCATTTT
>.|TRBV29-1|.|TRBJ1-1
CSVLGGLVNTEAFF
TGCAGCGTCCTGGGTGGGTTGGTGAACACTGAAGCTTTCTTT
>TRBD1|TRBV6-1|.|TRBJ1-1
CASSARGPRNTEAFF
TGTGCCAGCAGTGCTAGGGGGCCCAGGAACACTGAAGCTTTCTTT
>TRBD2|TRBV5-1|.|TRBJ2-3
CASSYNPSGSTDTQYF
TGCGCCAGCAGCTACAACCCTAGCGGAAGCACAGATACGCAGTATTTT
>.|TRBV6-5|.|TRBJ1-1
CASSQREAFF
TGTGCCAGCAGCCAGCGTGAAGCTTTCTTT
>.|TRBV5-1|many|TRBJ2-7
CASSSTIYYEQYF
TGCGCCAGCAGCTCGACGATTTACTACGAGCAGTACTTC
>.|TRBV7-9|.|TRBJ2-4
CASSSPVAVSGIQYF
TGTGCCAGCAGCTCTCCTGTGGCCGTCTCGGGCATTCAGTACTTC
>.|TRBV18|few|TRBJ2-2
CASSPPGNTGELFF
TGTGCCAGCTCACCACCGGGAAACACCGGGGAGCTGTTTTTT
>TRBD2|TRBV5-1|.|TRBJ2-2
CASSFGTSGSGTGELFF
TGCGCCAGCAGCTTTGGGACTAGCGGGAGTGGGACCGGGGAGCTGTTTTTT
>TRBD1|TRBV5-5|few|TRBJ1-4
CASSLEGQGVRGKLFF
TGTGCCAGCAGCTTGGAAGGACAGGGGGTTAGAGGGAAACTGTTTTTT
>.|TRBV30|few|TRBJ1-2
CAWTDVYGYTF
TGTGCCTGGACGGACGTCTATGGCTACACCTTC
>.|TRBV7-9|.|TRBJ2-5
CASSLYRGGIETQYF
TGTGCCAGCAGCTTATACAGGGGGGGGATCGAGACCCAGTACTTC
>.|TRBV5-1|.|TRBJ1-1
CASSDPGLGTEAFF
TGCGCCAGCAGCGACCCAGGGTTGGGCACTGAAGCTTTCTTT